The rows below give T cell receptor beta chains drawn from one sample of a study of shared clonotypes between healthy human individuals. Profiling relied on immunoSEQ multiplex PCR, and the TCRdb table lists in-frame clones only, not all of them. The table includes approximately 710,000 clones, 80% to 95% detected once. What was sequenced was memory CD8+ T cells from PBMCs. The receptor source for this set is a man younger than 30 in good health. Some clones in this sample may be carry-over from other donors' samples. The CDR3 runs from the conserved cysteine through the conserved F or W. D genes are given only for firm matches. Rows give clone size only sometimes, using once, few, many, or a class for an expanded clone.

D gene,J gene,clone size,V gene,CDR3 DNA,CDR3 protein
NA,TRBJ2-3,NA,TRBV5-1,TGCGCCAGCAGCTTGGGCTTAGGTACAGATACGCAGTATTTT,CASSLGLGTDTQYF
NA,TRBJ2-7,NA,TRBV19,TGTGCCAGTAGTATAGCCAGGGGACCTTCCTACGAGCAGTACTTC,CASSIARGPSYEQYF
TRBD2,TRBJ2-2,once,TRBV2,TGTGCCAGCAACCCGGGACTAGCGGGGAACACCGGGGAGCTGTTTTTT,CASNPGLAGNTGELFF
TRBD1,TRBJ1-6,NA,TRBV2,TGTGCCAGCAGTGAAGCGACGGGACAGATCAATTCACCCCTCCACTTT,CASSEATGQINSPLHF
NA,TRBJ2-7,NA,TRBV5-1,TGCGCCAGCAGCAGCCCGGGACGGTCCGTCTACGAGCAGTACTTC,CASSSPGRSVYEQYF
TRBD2,TRBJ2-7,NA,TRBV27,TGTGCCAGCAGCCAAGGGACTAGCGGTTACGAGCAGTACTTC,CASSQGTSGYEQYF
NA,TRBJ2-6,NA,TRBV6-5,TGTGCCAGCAGTCCACAGGACTCTGGGGCCAACGTCCTGACTTTC,CASSPQDSGANVLTF
NA,TRBJ2-3,NA,TRBV5-4,TGTGCCAGCAGCTTGGGTCAGGGGCCAGATACGCAGTATTTT,CASSLGQGPDTQYF
TRBD2,TRBJ2-5,NA,TRBV10-3,TGTGCCATCAGTGAGTCGGGGCTAGCGGGAGAGCTCCAAGAGACCCAGTACTTC,CAISESGLAGELQETQYF
NA,TRBJ2-1,NA,TRBV10-3,TGTGCCATCAGTGATTTAGCGGACGACTACAATGAGCAGTTCTTC,CAISDLADDYNEQFF
NA,TRBJ2-1,NA,TRBV9,TGTGCCAGCAGCGTAGGCCAGGGTACATACAATGAGCAGTTCTTC,CASSVGQGTYNEQFF
TRBD1,TRBJ2-7,NA,TRBV2,TGTGCCAGCACCGACAGGGGGATTGGCTACGAGCAGTACTTC,CASTDRGIGYEQYF
TRBD1,TRBJ1-2,NA,TRBV6-6,TGTGCCAGCAGGTCCCTCTGGGACAGGGATCCCCTCCTCTTC,CASRSLWDRDPLLF
NA,TRBJ2-7,NA,TRBV5-1,TGCGCCAGCAGCTTATCGAGTCCGGCTCACGAGCAGTACTTC,CASSLSSPAHEQYF
TRBD1,TRBJ2-1,NA,TRBV27,TGTGCCAGCACCTTGGGACAGAGCTCCTACAATGAGCAGTTCTTC,CASTLGQSSYNEQFF
TRBD2,TRBJ2-3,NA,TRBV7-9,TGTGCCAGCAGCTTATTAGCGGGAGTCACAGATACGCAGTATTTT,CASSLLAGVTDTQYF
TRBD2,TRBJ2-7,NA,TRBV5-1,TGCGCCAGCAGCCAGACTAGCGCATCACGCTACGAGCAGTACTTC,CASSQTSASRYEQYF
TRBD1,TRBJ2-1,NA,TRBV11-2,TGTGCCAGCAGCATAGACAGGGATTACAATGAGCAGTTCTTC,CASSIDRDYNEQFF
TRBD1,TRBJ2-2,NA,TRBV5-1,TGCGCCAGCAGCTTTTCAGGGACAGACACCGGGGAGCTGTTTTTT,CASSFSGTDTGELFF
NA,TRBJ2-1,NA,TRBV28,TGTGCCAGCACCTCAGGCCCAGAGGGCCACAATGAGCAGTTCTTC,CASTSGPEGHNEQFF
NA,TRBJ2-1,NA,TRBV19,TGTGCCAGTAGTGGGGAATTACAGGTGGAGTTCTTC,CASSGELQVEFF
NA,TRBJ2-7,once,TRBV6-5,TGTGCCAGCAGTTATGGAGGGACCCGCTACGAGCAGTACTTC,CASSYGGTRYEQYF
NA,TRBJ2-7,NA,TRBV5-8,TGTGCCAGCAGCCCTCTGGGGTTCCACGAGCAGTACTTC,CASSPLGFHEQYF
TRBD2,TRBJ2-1,NA,TRBV19,TGTGCCAGTAGCCATATAGCGGGGGCCAGCGGCGCTTCCTACAATGAGCAGTTCTTC,CASSHIAGASGASYNEQFF
NA,TRBJ1-3,NA,TRBV20-1,TGCAGTGCTAGAGAGGGAAACACCATATATTTT,CSAREGNTIYF
TRBD1,TRBJ2-2,NA,TRBV7-9,TGTGCCAGCTACAGGGGGGCCGGGGAGCTGTTTTTT,CASYRGAGELFF
NA,TRBJ2-5,few,TRBV30,TGTGCCTGGACTGAAGGGGGAGAGACCCAGTACTTC,CAWTEGGETQYF
TRBD1,TRBJ2-1,NA,TRBV7-6,TGTGCCAGCAGCCCGGGGACAGGGAGCCTCTACAATGAGCAGTTCTTC,CASSPGTGSLYNEQFF
TRBD2,TRBJ2-1,few,TRBV11-3,TGTGCCAGCAGCTTGAAACTAGCGGGAGGTGAGCAGTTCTTC,CASSLKLAGGEQFF
TRBD1,TRBJ1-1,once,TRBV9,TGTGCCAGCAGCGAGGGGGACAGGCCCCGCCGGGCCGGGAGCACTGAAGCTTTCTTT,CASSEGDRPRRAGSTEAFF
NA,TRBJ2-1,NA,TRBV13,TGTGCCAGCAGCTTAGGTCGCAGGGAAGCGGAGCAGTTCTTC,CASSLGRREAEQFF
TRBD1,TRBJ2-7,NA,TRBV28,TGTGCCAGCAGGCCCAACAGGGGATCCTACGAGCAGTACTTC,CASRPNRGSYEQYF
TRBD2,TRBJ2-7,NA,TRBV5-4,TGTGCCAGCAGCTTACGACTAGCGGGAGGACTCTACGAGCAGTACTTC,CASSLRLAGGLYEQYF
NA,TRBJ2-1,NA,TRBV4-1,TGCGCCAGCAGCCAAGTGTCAGGGTGGTACAATGAGCAGTTCTTC,CASSQVSGWYNEQFF
TRBD1,TRBJ1-1,NA,TRBV27,TGTGCCAGCGCCTTAGGAGGGGGCGCGTGGACTGAAGCTTTCTTT,CASALGGGAWTEAFF
NA,TRBJ2-5,NA,TRBV27,TGTGCCAGCAGTTTATTGGTCCCCGAGGGGGGGGGAAGGGAGACCCAGTACTTC,CASSLLVPEGGGRETQYF
NA,TRBJ2-1,NA,TRBV9,TGTGCCAGCAGCCGTGATGGTGAGCAGTTCTTC,CASSRDGEQFF
TRBD2,TRBJ2-7,NA,TRBV7-2,TGTGCCAGCAGCCTCCCCCTAGCGGGAGGGTCGTATGAGCAGTACTTC,CASSLPLAGGSYEQYF
TRBD1,TRBJ2-1,NA,TRBV27,TGTGCCAGTAACCCCGGGACAGGGGCCCATGAGCAGTTCTTC,CASNPGTGAHEQFF
TRBD1,TRBJ2-6,NA,TRBV9,TGTGCCAGCCTCCCGGGACAGGGGATTTCTGGGGCCAACGTCCTGACTTTC,CASLPGQGISGANVLTF
TRBD1,TRBJ2-1,NA,TRBV19,TGTGCCAGTAGTATGTGGGACAGGGGCCACAATGAGCAGTTCTTC,CASSMWDRGHNEQFF
NA,TRBJ2-1,NA,TRBV7-3,TGTGCCAGCAGCTTAACTGATGGGCGGGGGCACAATGAGCAGTTCTTC,CASSLTDGRGHNEQFF
TRBD2,TRBJ2-2,NA,TRBV7-3,TGTGCCAGCAGCTCCGGGACTAGCGGGAGTCCCGGGGAGCTGTTTTTT,CASSSGTSGSPGELFF
NA,TRBJ2-7,NA,TRBV5-6,TGTGCCAGCAGCCAGGTGGGTGGGGGTCAACGGGAGCAGTACTTC,CASSQVGGGQREQYF
TRBD1,TRBJ1-4,NA,TRBV25-1,TGTGCCAGCAGTGAGGACAGGGTAAATGAAAAACTGTTTTTT,CASSEDRVNEKLFF
NA,TRBJ2-7,NA,TRBV9,TGTGCCAGCAGCGGCGGGACCTACCCCTACGAGCAGTACTTC,CASSGGTYPYEQYF
NA,TRBJ2-2,many,TRBV9,TGTGCCAGCAGCTGGGGTAGCCAAAGCACCGGGGAGCTGTTTTTT,CASSWGSQSTGELFF
NA,TRBJ1-5,NA,TRBV2,TGTGCCAGCAGTGACCCTCTCAATCAGCCCCAGCATTTT,CASSDPLNQPQHF
NA,TRBJ2-7,NA,TRBV9,TGTGCCAGCAGCCCCCACAGGGTAGGGATCTACGAGCAGTACTTC,CASSPHRVGIYEQYF
TRBD1,TRBJ2-7,NA,TRBV7-9,TGTGCCAGCAGCTCCTCCGGACAGGGCTCCTACGAGCAGTACTTC,CASSSSGQGSYEQYF
NA,TRBJ1-2,NA,TRBV15,TGTGCCACCAGCAGCATGGCAGGGGCCCTTCTATTGGATGGCTACACCTTC,CATSSMAGALLLDGYTF
NA,TRBJ2-7,NA,TRBV2,TGTGCCAGCGATAGCTCCTACGAGCAGTACTTC,CASDSSYEQYF
TRBD1,TRBJ2-3,NA,TRBV28,TGTGCCAGCAGAGACGGGGACAGGAATTTCCCAGATACGCAGTATTTT,CASRDGDRNFPDTQYF
NA,TRBJ2-7,NA,TRBV5-1,TGCGCCAGCAGCCCAGGGACCTACGAGCAGTACTTC,CASSPGTYEQYF
NA,TRBJ2-7,NA,TRBV2,TGTGCCAGCAGCCAGGATATCAGGGAAGGCGGTTACGAGCAGTACTTC,CASSQDIREGGYEQYF